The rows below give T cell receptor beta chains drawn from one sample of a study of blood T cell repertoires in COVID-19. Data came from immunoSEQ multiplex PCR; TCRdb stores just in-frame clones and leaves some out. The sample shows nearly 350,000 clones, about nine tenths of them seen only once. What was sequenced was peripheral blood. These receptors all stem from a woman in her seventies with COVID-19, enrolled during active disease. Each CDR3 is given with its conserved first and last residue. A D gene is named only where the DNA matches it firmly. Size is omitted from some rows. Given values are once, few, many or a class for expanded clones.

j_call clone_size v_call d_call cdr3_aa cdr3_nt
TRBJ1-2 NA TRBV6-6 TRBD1 CASSTGGGYTF TGTGCCAGCAGTACAGGGGGAGGCTACACCTTC
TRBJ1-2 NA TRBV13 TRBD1 CASSSDRRYGYTF TGTGCCAGCAGCTCGGACAGGAGATATGGCTACACCTTC
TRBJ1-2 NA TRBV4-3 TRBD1 CASSPFGTGVVVDGYTF TGCGCCAGCAGCCCTTTTGGGACAGGGGTGGTCGTTGATGGCTACACCTTC
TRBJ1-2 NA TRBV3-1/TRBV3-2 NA CASSHDEGGGYTF TGTGCCAGCAGCCACGACGAAGGGGGAGGCTACACCTTC
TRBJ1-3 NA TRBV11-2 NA CASSLDRGGGNTIYF TGTGCCAGCAGCTTAGACAGGGGCGGGGGAAACACCATATATTTT
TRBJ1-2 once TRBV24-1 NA CATSDRYSTGLSNYGYTF TGTGCCACCAGTGATCGATACTCAACAGGGCTCTCTAACTATGGCTACACCTTC
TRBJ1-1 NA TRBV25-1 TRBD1 CASSVTGTREAFF TGTGCCAGCAGTGTGACAGGGACTCGGGAAGCTTTCTTT
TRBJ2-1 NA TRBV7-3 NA CASSSDTYNEQFF TGTGCCAGCAGCTCCGACACTTACAATGAGCAGTTCTTC
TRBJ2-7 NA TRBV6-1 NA CASSDNGRDSFYEQYF TGTGCCAGCAGTGATAATGGACGAGACAGTTTCTACGAGCAGTACTTC
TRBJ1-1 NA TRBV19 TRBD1 CASSITGAMNTEAFF TGTGCCAGTAGTATTACAGGGGCGATGAACACTGAAGCTTTCTTT
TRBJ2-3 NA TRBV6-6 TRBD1 CASSYSGQGVTDTQYF TGTGCCAGCAGTTACTCCGGACAGGGGGTAACAGATACGCAGTATTTT
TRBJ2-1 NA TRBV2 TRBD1 CASSERGQDLNEQFF TGTGCCAGCAGTGAACGGGGACAGGACTTAAATGAGCAGTTCTTC
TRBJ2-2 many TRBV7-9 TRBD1 CASSQGTANTGELFF TGTGCCAGCAGCCAGGGGACAGCGAACACCGGGGAGCTGTTTTTT
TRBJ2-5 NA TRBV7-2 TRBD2 CASSSISGVETQYF TGTGCCAGCAGCTCAATTAGCGGGGTAGAGACCCAGTACTTC
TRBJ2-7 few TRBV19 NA CASSSSGLYEQYF TGTGCCAGTAGTTCATCGGGACTCTACGAGCAGTACTTC
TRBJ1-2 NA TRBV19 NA CATRDTINYGYTF TGTGCCACACGGGACACGATCAACTATGGCTACACCTTC
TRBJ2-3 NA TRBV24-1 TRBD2 CATSDPVAGDTQYF TGTGCCACCAGTGATCCAGTAGCGGGGGATACGCAGTATTTT
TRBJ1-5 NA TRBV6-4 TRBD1 CASSQTGFSNQPQHF TGTGCCAGCAGCCAGACAGGGTTTAGCAATCAGCCCCAGCATTTT
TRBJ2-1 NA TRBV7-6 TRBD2 CASSTASGNEQFF TGTGCCAGCAGCACTGCTAGCGGTAATGAGCAGTTCTTC
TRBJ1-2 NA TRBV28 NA CASSEIGASGYTF TGTGCCAGCAGTGAAATAGGGGCCTCGGGCTACACCTTC
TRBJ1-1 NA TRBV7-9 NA CASSFKQGNTEAFF TGTGCCAGCAGCTTTAAACAGGGGAACACTGAAGCTTTCTTT
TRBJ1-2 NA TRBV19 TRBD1 CASSTRDSYYGYTF TGTGCCAGTAGTACCCGGGACAGTTACTATGGCTACACCTTC
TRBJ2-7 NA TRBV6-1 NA CASSEVGGEQYF TGTGCCAGCAGTGAAGTAGGCGGCGAGCAGTACTTC
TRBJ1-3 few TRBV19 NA CASSIDFRDSGNTIYF TGTGCCAGTAGTATAGATTTCCGGGACTCTGGAAACACCATATATTTT
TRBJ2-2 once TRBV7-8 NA CASSLALYRVGWELFF TGTGCCAGCAGCTTAGCGCTATACAGGGTGGGCTGGGAGCTGTTTTTT
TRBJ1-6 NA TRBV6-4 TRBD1 CASNPGQFLYNSPLHF TGTGCCAGCAATCCGGGACAGTTTTTATATAATTCACCCCTCCACTTT
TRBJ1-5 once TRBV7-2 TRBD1 CASSLTGTGVSNQPQHF TGTGCCAGCAGCTTAACCGGGACAGGGGTTAGCAATCAGCCCCAGCATTTT
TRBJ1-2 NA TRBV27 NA CASSSTSGLLRSGYTF TGTGCCAGCAGTTCTACCAGCGGACTTCTTCGATCGGGCTACACCTTC
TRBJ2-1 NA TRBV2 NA CASSETLSSYNEQFF TGTGCCAGCAGTGAAACATTAAGCTCCTACAATGAGCAGTTCTTC
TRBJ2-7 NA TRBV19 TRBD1 CASSTTGGHYEQYF TGTGCCAGTAGTACGACAGGGGGCCACTACGAGCAGTACTTC
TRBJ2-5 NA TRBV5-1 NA CASSGAPAVQETQYF TGCGCCAGCAGTGGGGCCCCGGCGGTTCAAGAGACCCAGTACTTC
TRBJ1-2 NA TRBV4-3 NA CASSSGYGANYGYTF TGCGCCAGCAGTTCAGGGTATGGCGCTAACTATGGCTACACCTTC
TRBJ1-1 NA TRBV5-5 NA CASSLGQANRRNTEAFF TGTGCCAGCAGCTTGGGACAGGCGAACAGAAGGAACACTGAAGCTTTCTTT
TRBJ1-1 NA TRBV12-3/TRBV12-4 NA CASRKGANTEAFF TGTGCCAGCAGGAAAGGGGCGAACACTGAAGCTTTCTTT
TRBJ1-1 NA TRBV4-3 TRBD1 CASSLRLTGDTNTEAFF TGCGCCAGCAGCCTCCGACTGACAGGGGACACGAACACTGAAGCTTTCTTT
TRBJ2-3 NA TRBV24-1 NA CATSDLWGNTDTQYF TGTGCCACCAGTGATTTGTGGGGCAACACAGATACGCAGTATTTT
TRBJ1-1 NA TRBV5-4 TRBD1 CASSLAGTGGVSAFF TGTGCCAGCAGCTTGGCCGGGACAGGGGGCGTATCGGCTTTCTTT
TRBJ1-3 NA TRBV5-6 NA CASSRETGEGNTIYF TGTGCCAGCAGCCGCGAGACAGGAGAAGGAAACACCATATATTTT
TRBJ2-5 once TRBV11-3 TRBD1 CASSPGGLEETQYF TGTGCCAGCAGCCCAGGGGGTTTGGAAGAGACCCAGTACTTC
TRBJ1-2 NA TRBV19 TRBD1 CASSNDRAGYGYTF TGTGCCAGTAGTAACGACAGGGCTGGCTATGGCTACACCTTC
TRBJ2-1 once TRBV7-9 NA CASRYLAYEQFF TGTGCCAGCAGGTACCTAGCGTATGAGCAGTTCTTC
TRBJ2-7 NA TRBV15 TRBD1 CATSRTGGYEQYF TGTGCCACCAGCCGTACAGGGGGCTACGAGCAGTACTTC
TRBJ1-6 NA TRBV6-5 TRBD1 CASTPYRGPDSPLHF TGTGCCAGCACTCCCTACAGGGGGCCGGATTCACCCCTCCACTTT
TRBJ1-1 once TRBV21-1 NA CASSKDQDRNTEAFF TGTGCCAGCAGCAAAGATCAAGACAGGAACACTGAAGCTTTCTTT
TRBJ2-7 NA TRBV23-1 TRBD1 CASTSRDRGYEQYF TGCGCCAGCACCTCCCGGGACAGGGGCTACGAGCAGTACTTC
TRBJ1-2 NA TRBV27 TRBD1 CASSLSGQNYGYTF TGTGCCAGCAGTTTATCGGGACAGAACTATGGCTACACCTTC
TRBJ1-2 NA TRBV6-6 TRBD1 CASSNADRGDGYTF TGTGCCAGCAGCAACGCGGACAGGGGGGATGGCTACACCTTC
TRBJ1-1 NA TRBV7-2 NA CASSLGSWGGNTEAFF TGTGCCAGCAGCTTAGGTTCTTGGGGGGGGAACACTGAAGCTTTCTTT
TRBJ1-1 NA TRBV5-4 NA CASSSDSMNTEAFF TGTGCCAGCAGCTCGGACAGTATGAACACTGAAGCTTTCTTT
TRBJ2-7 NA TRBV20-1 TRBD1 CSASIGQGAVYEQYF TGCAGTGCTAGTATCGGCCAGGGGGCTGTATACGAGCAGTACTTC